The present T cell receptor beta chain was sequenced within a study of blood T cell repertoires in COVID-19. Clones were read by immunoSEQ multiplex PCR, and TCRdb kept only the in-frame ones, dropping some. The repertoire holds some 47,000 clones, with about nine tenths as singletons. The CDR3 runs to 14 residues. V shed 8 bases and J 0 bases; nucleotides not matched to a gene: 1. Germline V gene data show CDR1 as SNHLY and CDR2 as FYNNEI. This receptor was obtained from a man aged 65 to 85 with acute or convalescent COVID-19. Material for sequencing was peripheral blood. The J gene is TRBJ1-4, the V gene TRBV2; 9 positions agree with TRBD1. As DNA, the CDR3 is TGTGCCAGCCGACAGGGGGCAACTAATGAAAAACTGTTTTTT. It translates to CASRQGATNEKLFF.